Detailed here is one T cell receptor beta chain. This clone was picked up a small number of times. Its antigen specificity is not known. No base quality values were provided; no much bigger clone lies one nucleotide off. These data are taken from a study of beta chain features in type 1 diabetes (dated 2018 in TCRdb). For the wider study: No differences in mean age, gender distribution, total cell number or subset yield were found between patients and healthy donors. A total of roughly 100,000,000 sorted cells were examined across all samples, and the number of cells per subset was strongly correlated with RNA yield. In the study, recently diagnosed type 1 diabetes patients and matched healthy donors were compared on the TCRB repertoires of their sorted circulating CD4+ T cell subsets. Naive and central memory subsets were obtained from all 28 donors, but regulatory and stem cell-like memory subsets were isolated from only 8 patients and roughly 8 healthy donors. Points the paper makes about the study in general: Naive, central memory and regulatory TCRB repertoires appeared to be more similar among patients than among healthy donors. At VDJ recombination sites, patients with type 1 diabetes made fewer insertions and deleted more nucleotides, a pattern implying thymic rearrangement abnormalities. Because cDNA was sequenced instead of genomic DNA, activated cells with high expression could be over-represented, although the groups did not differ in activation or CD3 levels. Shorter templates might have been favored by PCR, but patient and control samples were amplified and corrected together, so both groups would have been affected equally by any skew. In all four CD4+ subsets, TCRB CDR3 length was moderately but significantly shorter in type 1 diabetes patients. Only small numbers of individuals were included in the HLA sub-analyses, which left unresolved whether HLA type had any influence on TCRB rearrangement.

From each donor, a single peripheral blood sample of roughly 0.11 L on average was drawn into heparinised tubes. A BD FACSAria II was used to sort naive, central memory, regulatory and stem cell-like memory CD4+ T cells with a panel that included CD45RO, CCR7, CD25, CD127, CD95 and CD27. Purity was above 95% for every sorted population. Right away, PBMCs were isolated by Lymphoprep density gradient centrifugation and were stained directly, with no culture step. So that batch effects would be minimized, each experiment stained and sorted samples in pairs, pairing one healthy donor with one patient. The germline V gene (reference sequence) specifies GTSNPN as CDR1 and SVGIG as CDR2. Inclusive of the bounding cysteine and phenylalanine, the CDR3 is 13 residues long. Only the CDR3 DNA is retained, 39 bases long and in frame from the first base. V is cut by 0 bases and J by 7 bases, and the space between the germline ends is 10 bases.

All of the isolated RNA was reverse transcribed with the High Capacity cDNA Reverse Transcription Kit, so expressed TCRB transcripts were sequenced. Deep immunoSEQ sequencing was performed on naive, central memory and regulatory T cell samples, with an average of around 3.4 million total reads per sample. Sorted cells were lysed in RLT buffer and RNA was extracted with DNase-treated RNeasy Micro or Mini kits, depending on cell number. Each cell subset was processed separately to prevent cross-contamination, with patient and healthy donor samples processed together. The immunoSEQ multiplex PCR was used to amplify TCRB sequences from cDNA, generating 87-bp fragments that spanned the CDR3 region. Sequencing of the amplicons was performed on the Illumina HiSeq platform. In the original analysis: PCR bias was computationally corrected using synthetic template baselines, reads within Hamming distance 2 were collapsed, and singletons that could not be merged were discarded. By aligning reads against IMGT, V, D and J genes, CDR3 length, and insertions or deletions at six rearrangement sites were assigned. Within each subset, clonotype counts were normalized to sorted cell number, and only after that were true diversity and Gini coefficients computed with the tcR R package. The overlap coefficient, calculated on TCRB nucleotide sequences, was used to quantify repertoire sharing. As a proxy for the pre-selection repertoire, out-of-frame TCRB sequences from naive cells were analyzed. TCRdb holds this immuneACCESS table with in-frame rearrangements only. Some clones are missing; in checked studies, unresolved V genes explain under half, and the rest has no known cause. From that table come the V and J calls and clone size; the DNA was used to work out D and trimming. This sample holds 400,000 to 500,000 clones; roughly 14% were observed only once. Jointly, the top ten make up around 0.039% of the sample.

The chain employs TRBV30 and TRBJ2-1; the D region is possibly TRBD1 or TRBD2, each matching across 5 bases. The sequencing sample was made of naive CD4+ T cells from blood. The cell subset or site tag for this specimen amounts to: true naive CD4+ T cells. The TCR sequence derives from a man aged 25 to 40 in good health. Here is the DNA: TGTGCCTGGAGTGTACGCAGGGAGAATGAGCAGTTCTTC. Its translation reads: CAWSVRRENEQFF.